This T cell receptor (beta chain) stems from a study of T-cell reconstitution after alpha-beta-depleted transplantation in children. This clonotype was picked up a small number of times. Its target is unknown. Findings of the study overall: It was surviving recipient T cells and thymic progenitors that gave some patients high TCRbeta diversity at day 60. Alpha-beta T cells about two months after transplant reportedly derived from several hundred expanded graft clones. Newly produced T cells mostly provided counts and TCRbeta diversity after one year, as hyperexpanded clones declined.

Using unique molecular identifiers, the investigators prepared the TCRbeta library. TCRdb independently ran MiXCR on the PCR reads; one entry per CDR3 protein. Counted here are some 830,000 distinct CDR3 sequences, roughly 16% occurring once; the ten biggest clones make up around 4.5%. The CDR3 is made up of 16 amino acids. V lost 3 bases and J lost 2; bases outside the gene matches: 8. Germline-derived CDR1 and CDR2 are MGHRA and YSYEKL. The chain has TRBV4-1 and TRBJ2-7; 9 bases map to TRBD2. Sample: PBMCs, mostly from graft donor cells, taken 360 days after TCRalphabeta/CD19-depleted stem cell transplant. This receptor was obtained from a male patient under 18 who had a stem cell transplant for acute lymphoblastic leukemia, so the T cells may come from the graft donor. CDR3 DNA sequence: TGCGCCAGCAGCCATCCTGGCGGGAGGGCCCCCTACGAGCAGTACTTC. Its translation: CASSHPGGRAPYEQYF.